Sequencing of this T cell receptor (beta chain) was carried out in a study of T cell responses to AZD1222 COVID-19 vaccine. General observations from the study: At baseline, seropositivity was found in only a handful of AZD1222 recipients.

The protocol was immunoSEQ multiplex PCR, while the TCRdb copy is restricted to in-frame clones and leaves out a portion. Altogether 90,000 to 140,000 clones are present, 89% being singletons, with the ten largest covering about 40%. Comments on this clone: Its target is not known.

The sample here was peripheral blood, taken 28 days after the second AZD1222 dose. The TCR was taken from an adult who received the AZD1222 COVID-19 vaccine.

This CDR3 is CASSELREAYEQYF. The CDR3 DNA reads as TGTGCCAGCAGTGAACTGCGGGAGGCTTACGAGCAGTACTTC. The chain links TRBV6-1 to TRBJ2-7; the match to TRBD2 covers 8 bases. The CDR3 totals 14 residues. V trimming: 2 bases; J trimming: 4 bases; junction bases outside the gene matches: 4. The germline V gene encodes CDR1 MNHNS and CDR2 SASEGT.